This T cell receptor (beta chain) was obtained from a study of PD-L1 blockade in urothelial cancer. On the study more broadly: Blood yielded a median of about 150,000 T cells per sample. Study outcomes and limitations: Enhanced expansion of tumor-associated blood clones at 3 weeks characterized durable-benefit patients.

Repertoires were generated with immunoSEQ multiplex PCR, while TCRdb's copy carries only in-frame clones and drops some. The sample consists of about 72,000 clones, 80% to 90% of them appearing once. About this clone itself: The antigen remains undetermined.

CDR1 is SGHNT, CDR2 YYREEE, per germline (reference sequence). Deletions cut 4 bases from V and 4 bases from J, with 13 bases between. The CDR3 runs to 14 residues. The receptor comes from a man aged 65 to 85 with urothelial cancer. This chain links TRBV5-4 with TRBJ2-3; TRBD2 is a possible D gene (5 bases). Sequencing was performed on PBMCs, taken around atezolizumab (anti-PD-L1) treatment. The CDR3 region has the DNA TGTGCCAGCAGCGGCCCGGCGGGCCCAGATACGCAGTATTTT. Translated: CASSGPAGPDTQYF.